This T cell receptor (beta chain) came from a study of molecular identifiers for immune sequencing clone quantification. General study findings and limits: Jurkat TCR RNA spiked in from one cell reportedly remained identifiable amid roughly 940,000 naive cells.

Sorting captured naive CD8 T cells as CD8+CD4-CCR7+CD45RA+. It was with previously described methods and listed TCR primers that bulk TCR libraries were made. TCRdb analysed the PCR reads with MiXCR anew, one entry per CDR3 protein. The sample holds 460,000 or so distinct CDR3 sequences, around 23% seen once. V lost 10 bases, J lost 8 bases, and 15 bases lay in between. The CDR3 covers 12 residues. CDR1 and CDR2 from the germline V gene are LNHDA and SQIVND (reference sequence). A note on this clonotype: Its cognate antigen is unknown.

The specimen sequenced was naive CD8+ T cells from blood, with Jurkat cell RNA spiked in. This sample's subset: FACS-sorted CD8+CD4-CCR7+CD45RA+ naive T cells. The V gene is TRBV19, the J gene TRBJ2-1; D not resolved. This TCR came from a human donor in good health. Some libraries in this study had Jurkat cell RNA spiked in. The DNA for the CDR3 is TGTGCCATTGGACCGGGCCCTGATGAGCAGTTCTTC. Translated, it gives CAIGPGPDEQFF. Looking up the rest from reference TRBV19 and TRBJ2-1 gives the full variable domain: DGGITQSPKYLFRKEGQNVTLSCEQNLNHDAMYWYRQDPGQGLRLIYYSQIVNDFQKGDIAEGYSVSREKKESFPLTVTSAQKNPTAFYLCAIGPGPDEQFFGPGTRLTVL.